The 28 T cell receptor beta chains below all came from one sample that was sequenced in a study of technical replicates of blood from several donors. The method was immunoSEQ multiplex PCR; TCRdb's version includes in-frame clones alone and lacks a portion of them. The table records around 100,000 clones, around 93% of them present only once. Input material: T cells isolated from PBMCs. Source of these receptors: a human donor in good health.

The V gene is TRBV4-1, the J gene TRBJ1-2; D perhaps matches TRBD1 (5 bases). Germline CDR1 is MGHRA and CDR2 is YSYEKL. The CDR3 has 15 residues. V shed 0 bases and J shed 7 bases, with 15 bases lying between them. The CDR3 sequence: CASSQDLNIRAGYTF. The CDR3 bases are TGCGCCAGCAGCCAAGATCTCAATATCAGGGCTGGCTACACCTTC.

The chain is built from TRBV4-3 and TRBJ1-1; D remains ambiguous. This CDR3 has 14 residues. V lost 4 bases to trimming and J lost 1 base, with 10 bases between them. The germline V gene encodes CDR1 LGHNA and CDR2 YSLEER. The CDR3 DNA is TGCGCCAGCAGCCGATTCTATAGGAACACTGAAGCTTTCTTT. Translating gives CASSRFYRNTEAFF.

The gene calls are TRBV15 and TRBJ1-2; D may be TRBD1 (5 bases). The CDR3 runs to 15 residues. Germline V gene lookup returns CDR1 LNHNV and CDR2 YYDKDF (reference sequence). The V gene lost 8 bases and the J gene lost 1 base, with 17 bases spanning the gap. CDR3 region: CATHLGQGLNYGYTF. CDR3 bases: TGTGCCACCCATCTGGGGCAGGGACTTAACTATGGCTACACCTTC.

The chain joins TRBV30 to TRBJ1-4, with TRBD1 matching 7 bases. Per the germline V gene, CDR1 is GTSNPN and CDR2 is SVGIG (reference sequence). There are 15 residues in the CDR3. Unmatched junction bases numbered 12, after V lost 4 bases and J lost 7 bases. The CDR3 reads CAWMRRQGWGEKLFF. DNA for the CDR3: TGTGCCTGGATGCGAAGACAGGGATGGGGTGAAAAACTGTTTTTT. Filled out from reference TRBV30 and TRBJ1-4, the complete variable domain reads SQTIHQWPATLVQPVGSPLSLECTVEGTSNPNLYWYRQAAGRGLQLLFYSVGIGQISSEVPQNLSASRPQDRQFILSSKKLLLSDSGFYLCAWMRRQGWGEKLFFGSGTQLSVL.

The chain is built from TRBV6-6 and TRBJ1-5; D call uncertain. Germline V lookup: CDR1 MNHNY, CDR2 SVGAGI (reference sequence). This CDR3 comprises 15 residues. Between the trimmed V and J ends, which lost 8 bases and 5 bases, there was a span of 19 bases. Here the CDR3 DNA reads TGTGCCAGCTCCCGTATGGACTCGATGGATCAGCCCCAGCATTTT. Translated, it gives CASSRMDSMDQPQHF.

The rearrangement uses TRBV9 and TRBJ2-5; a possible D gene is TRBD1 (5 bases). Trimming pared 4 bases from V and 4 bases from J, leaving 11 bases between. Germline-derived CDR1 and CDR2 are SGDLS and YYNGEE. The CDR3 runs to 13 residues. The CDR3 DNA reads TGTGCCAGCAGCCCGGCAGGGATAGAGACCCAGTACTTC. Protein sequence: CASSPAGIETQYF.

V and J are TRBV5-1 and TRBJ2-1; 7 positions match TRBD1. After removal of 6 bases from V and 10 bases from J, the junction contained 10 bases not matched to a gene. From germline, CDR1 is SGHRS and CDR2 YFSETQ. This CDR3 region has 13 residues. The CDR3, as DNA: TGCGCCAGCACTAGGGGGCATCTAGAAGAGCAGTTCTTC. Translating gives CASTRGHLEEQFF.

CDR3 sequence (DNA): TGTGCCAGCAGTTCCAGGAGGCAAGAGACCCAGTACTTC. Residues: CASSSRRQETQYF. The V gene is TRBV27, the J gene TRBJ2-5; D perhaps matches TRBD2 (5 bases). CDR1 and CDR2 (germline): MNHEY, SMNVEV (reference sequence). The CDR3 totals 13 residues. The V gene lost 4 bases and the J gene lost 2 bases, with 8 bases spanning the gap.

V and J are TRBV4-1 and TRBJ2-1; 7 nucleotides line up with TRBD2. The CDR3 sequence is 16 residues long. Germline V lookup: CDR1 MGHRA, CDR2 YSYEKL. Trimming cost V 5 bases and J 1 base; bases outside gene matches: 8. The CDR3 region is CASSKTGLPSYNEQFF. The DNA of the CDR3 is TGCGCCAGCAGCAAAACGGGACTACCTTCCTACAATGAGCAGTTCTTC.

This chain uses TRBV5-1 with TRBJ2-3; TRBD1 agrees at 10 bases. Germline assignment: CDR1 SGHRS and CDR2 YFSETQ. The CDR3 is made up of 16 amino acids. V shed 0 bases, J shed 6 bases, and the junction held 7 bases outside the gene matches. CDR3: CASSLAGTGEGDTQYF. In DNA, the CDR3 is TGCGCCAGCAGCTTGGCTGGGACAGGGGAAGGGGATACGCAGTATTTT.

V usage is TRBV15 and J usage is TRBJ2-7; possible D gene TRBD1, 6 bases. The CDR3 runs 13 residues. Per the germline V gene, CDR1 is LNHNV and CDR2 is YYDKDF (reference sequence). Trimming took off 7 bases at V and 5 bases at J, with 15 bases between the two ends. CDR3 in DNA: TGTGCCACCAACCAGGGGCTAGCAGACGAGCAGTACTTC. Its protein is CATNQGLADEQYF.

The chain joins TRBV27 to TRBJ2-3; D call uncertain. The CDR3 spans 16 residues. The germline V gene has CDR1 MNHEY and CDR2 SMNVEV (reference sequence). Trimming left V 3 bases short and J 0 bases short, with 13 bases between. The CDR3 nucleotides read TGTGCCAGCAGTTTTTCCCCAGATTCTAGCACAGATACGCAGTATTTT. Its translation: CASSFSPDSSTDTQYF.

The CDR3 here is CASSFRDKNGYTF. CDR3 DNA sequence: TGTGCCAGCAGTTTCAGGGACAAGAATGGCTACACCTTC. V usage is TRBV28 and J usage is TRBJ1-2; D possibly corresponds to TRBD1 (6 bases). Trimming shortened V by 3 bases and J by 6 bases, and 11 bases separated the two germline ends. Germline V gives CDR1 MDHEN, CDR2 SYDVKM. This CDR3 region has 13 residues.

The chain carries TRBV6-4 and TRBJ2-1; D unresolved. This CDR3 spans 14 amino acids. V was pared by 4 bases and J by 2 bases, with 9 bases between. Germline V gene lookup returns CDR1 MRHNA and CDR2 SNTAGT. The CDR3 reads CASSVSSAYNEQFF. The CDR3 DNA follows: TGTGCCAGCAGTGTTTCGAGCGCCTACAATGAGCAGTTCTTC.

The rearrangement links TRBV6-5 to TRBJ2-5; D might be TRBD2 (6 bases). This CDR3 comprises 14 residues. Germline V gene lookup returns CDR1 MNHEY and CDR2 SVGAGI. V was cut by 2 bases and J by 9 bases, with 16 bases left in between. The CDR3 DNA sequence: TGTGCCAGCAGTTACGTGTCAGGGACTCAGGCCCAGTACTTC. Translating it yields CASSYVSGTQAQYF.

The CDR3, as DNA: TGTGCCAGCAGCTCGGACAGGGGCTATGGCTACACCTTC. It translates to CASSSDRGYGYTF. The V gene is TRBV7-9, the J gene TRBJ1-2; 9 bases line up with TRBD1. The CDR3 extends over 13 amino acids. Germline CDR1 SEHNR, CDR2 FQNEAQ (reference sequence). Trimming at V came to 4 bases and at J to 4 bases, leaving 1 base not matched to a gene.

This chain joins TRBV9 and TRBJ1-4, with D tentatively TRBD1 (5 bases). The CDR3 consists of 14 residues. Germline V CDR1 and CDR2: SGDLS, YYNGEE. V lost 3 bases and J 8 bases, leaving 14 bases between the germline ends. CDR3 sequence: CASSAGGVSEKLFF. Written as DNA, the CDR3 is TGTGCCAGCAGCGCGGGGGGTGTTTCCGAAAAACTGTTTTTT.

The V and J genes are TRBV29-1 and TRBJ1-5; TRBD1 agrees at 7 bases. J lost 7 bases, V lost 4 bases, and 7 bases had no gene match. CDR1 is SQVTM and CDR2 is ANQGSEA in the germline V gene. The CDR3 totals 13 residues. The CDR3 is CSVGQGREQPQHF. The CDR3 DNA sequence: TGCAGCGTTGGACAGGGTCGAGAGCAGCCCCAGCATTTT.

This clone was detected only a few times. The chain links TRBV6-6 to TRBJ2-7; D is perhaps TRBD2 (6 bases). Looked up from germline, CDR1 is MNHNY and CDR2 is SVGAGI (reference sequence). This CDR3 has 12 amino acids. Deletions cut 7 bases from V and 7 bases from J, with 14 bases between. The CDR3 protein is CASTSIGGEQYF. CDR3 in DNA: TGTGCCAGCACCAGCATCGGGGGAGAGCAGTACTTC.

V is TRBV11-3 and J is TRBJ2-7; 8 nucleotides align to TRBD2. This CDR3 spans 16 amino acids. The germline V gene has CDR1 SGHNT and CDR2 YENEEA. Losses at the gene ends were 5 bases for V and 1 base for J; bases not matched to a gene: 10. CDR3 sequence reads: CASSPRSGGPSYEQYF. The CDR3, as DNA: TGTGCCAGCAGCCCCCGCAGCGGGGGCCCTTCCTACGAGCAGTACTTC.

The rearrangement links TRBV27 to TRBJ2-1, with D perhaps TRBD1 (6 bases). Trimming took off 7 bases at V and 4 bases at J, with 17 bases between the two ends. The CDR3 runs to 15 residues. Germline V CDR1 and CDR2: MNHEY, SMNVEV (reference sequence). The CDR3 DNA follows: TGTGCCAGCAAGGAACAGGGTCCACGTTACAATGAGCAGTTCTTC. It translates to CASKEQGPRYNEQFF.

This chain links TRBV28 with TRBJ1-5, with D possibly matching TRBD1 (5 bases). The CDR3 is 15 residues long. V was cut by 4 bases and J by 4 bases, with 14 bases left in between. Germline lookup yields CDR1 MDHEN and CDR2 SYDVKM. This chain's CDR3 is CASSYQLGTNQPQHF. DNA for the CDR3: TGTGCCAGCAGTTATCAGTTGGGGACTAATCAGCCCCAGCATTTT.

The chain combines TRBV2 with TRBJ1-2; maybe TRBD1 (6 bases). Trimming removed 8 bases from V and 1 base from J, with 8 bases in between. This CDR3 spans 12 amino acids. Germline V CDR1 and CDR2: SNHLY, FYNNEI. The CDR3 coding sequence is TGTGCCAGCCAGGGGTTTAACTATGGCTACACCTTC. Its translation: CASQGFNYGYTF.

As DNA, the CDR3 is TGTGCCAGTAGTCCCAGCGGGAGGGTCACAGATACGCAGTATTTT. Translating gives CASSPSGRVTDTQYF. The chain is built from TRBV19 and TRBJ2-3, with 10 bases matching TRBD2. Losses at the gene ends were 5 bases for V and 2 bases for J; bases not matched to a gene: 4. The CDR3 extends over 15 amino acids. The V gene's germline CDR1 is LNHDA and CDR2 SQIVND (reference sequence).

The V and J genes are TRBV7-9 and TRBJ1-4; TRBD1 matches 9 bases. CDR1 is SEHNR, CDR2 FQNEAQ, per germline (reference sequence). Trimming cost V 4 bases and J 6 bases; bases outside gene matches: 3. The CDR3 has 14 residues. CDR3 DNA: TGTGCCAGCAGCTGGACAGGGGTACATGAAAAACTGTTTTTT. Its translation is CASSWTGVHEKLFF.

The chain employs TRBV6-6 and TRBJ2-7; D is unclear. This CDR3 region has 15 residues. Germline CDR1 and CDR2: MNHNY and SVGAGI (reference sequence). Trimming shortened V by 0 bases and J by 0 bases, and 9 bases separated the two germline ends. The CDR3 loop reads CASSYSATYSYEQYF. Here the CDR3 DNA reads TGTGCCAGCAGTTACTCTGCGACTTACTCCTACGAGCAGTACTTC.

V and J are TRBV5-1 and TRBJ2-1; TRBD2 agrees at 10 bases. CDR1 is SGHRS and CDR2 is YFSETQ in the germline V gene. This CDR3 contains 17 residues. J was trimmed by 10 bases and V by 4 bases; bases with no gene match: 17. CDR3 residues: CASSHPKEREGPEEQFF. CDR3 DNA sequence: TGCGCCAGCAGCCACCCCAAGGAGCGGGAGGGCCCTGAGGAGCAGTTCTTC. Supplemented by reference TRBV5-1 and TRBJ2-1, the full variable domain reads KAGVTQTPRYLIKTRGQQVTLSCSPISGHRSVSWYQQTPGQGLQFLFEYFSETQRNKGNFPGRFSGRQFSNSRSEMNVSTLELGDSALYLCASSHPKEREGPEEQFFGPGTRLTVL.

This chain links TRBV30 with TRBJ2-1; D might be TRBD2 (5 bases). This CDR3 region has 14 residues. Germline CDR1 and CDR2: GTSNPN and SVGIG (reference sequence). Deletions cut 5 bases from V and 4 bases from J, with 15 bases between. The CDR3 is CAWGSESLYNEQFF. The DNA of the CDR3 is TGTGCCTGGGGGAGTGAGAGTTTATACAATGAGCAGTTCTTC. Full variable domain (rest looked up from reference TRBV30 and TRBJ2-1): SQTIHQWPATLVQPVGSPLSLECTVEGTSNPNLYWYRQAAGRGLQLLFYSVGIGQISSEVPQNLSASRPQDRQFILSSKKLLLSDSGFYLCAWGSESLYNEQFFGPGTRLTVL.